This T cell receptor beta chain was profiled in a study of shared clonotypes between healthy human individuals. To note about this clone: The same CDR3 is also encoded by other DNA sequences in this sample.

CDR3 length: 13 amino acids. The germline V gene has CDR1 SGDLS and CDR2 YYNGEE. Trimming at V came to 4 bases and at J to 2 bases, leaving 2 bases not matched to a gene. Deep-level assay runs were performed. As processed by the authors: Filtering differed since immunoSEQ provided only junctions, with no quality scores. The assay was immunoSEQ multiplex PCR, and TCRdb's table has in-frame clones only and misses some. The DNA gave D and trimming, while V, J and clone size come from that table. This sample has about 2,500,000 clones, with approximately 90% found just once. The receptor comes from a man aged 18 to 29 in good health. The rearrangement uses TRBV9 and TRBJ2-5, with 7 nucleotides matching TRBD1. Material for sequencing was naive CD4+ T cells sorted from blood. The subset here: CD45RA+ positively selected. The CDR3 loop is CASSTGQQETQYF. CDR3 nucleotide sequence: TGTGCCAGCAGCACGGGACAGCAAGAGACCCAGTACTTC.